This TCR beta chain was profiled in a study of T cells in Graves' hyperthyroidism and ophthalmopathy. Study results and limitations: Classification by a 13 V-J model distinguished ophthalmopathy from stable hyperthyroidism.

This CDR3 contains 14 residues. CDR1 is MNHNS and CDR2 is SASEGT in the germline V gene. Thyroid ultrasound and orbital computed tomography, with clinical symptoms and serum thyroxine and TRAb, informed diagnoses. This clonotype was observed many times. Its antigen is unknown. One junction end disagrees with the germline gene, perhaps due to a read error. TCR beta CDR3 regions were amplified from RNA. First-round RT-PCR targeting the TCR CDR3 was performed with the HTBI primer set. TCRdb reprocessed the multiplex PCR reads with MiXCR, giving one entry per CDR3 protein. The sample has about half a million distinct CDR3 sequences, 20% seen once.

V is TRBV6-1 and J is TRBJ2-2; D remains unclear. The material sequenced was blood. The receptor was isolated from a man between 18 and 29 years old with Graves' hyperthyroidism. Here the CDR3 reads CANSGVVVAGELFF. DNA of the CDR3: TGTGCCAACAGTGGTGTGGTGGTCGCCGGGGAGCTGTTTTTT.